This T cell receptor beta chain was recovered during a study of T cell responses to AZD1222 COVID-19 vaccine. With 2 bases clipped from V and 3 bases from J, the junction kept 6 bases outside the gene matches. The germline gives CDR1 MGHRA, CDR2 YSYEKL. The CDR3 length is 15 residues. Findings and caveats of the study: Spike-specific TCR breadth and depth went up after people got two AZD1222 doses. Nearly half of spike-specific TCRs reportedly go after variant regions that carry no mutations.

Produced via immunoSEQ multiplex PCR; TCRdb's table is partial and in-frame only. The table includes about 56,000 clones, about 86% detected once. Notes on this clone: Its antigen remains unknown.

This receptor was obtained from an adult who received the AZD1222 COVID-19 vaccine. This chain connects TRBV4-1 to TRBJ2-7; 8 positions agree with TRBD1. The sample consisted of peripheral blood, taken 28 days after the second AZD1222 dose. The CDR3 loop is CASSQITGGIYEQYF. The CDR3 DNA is TGCGCCAGCAGCCAAATCACAGGGGGGATCTACGAGCAGTACTTC.